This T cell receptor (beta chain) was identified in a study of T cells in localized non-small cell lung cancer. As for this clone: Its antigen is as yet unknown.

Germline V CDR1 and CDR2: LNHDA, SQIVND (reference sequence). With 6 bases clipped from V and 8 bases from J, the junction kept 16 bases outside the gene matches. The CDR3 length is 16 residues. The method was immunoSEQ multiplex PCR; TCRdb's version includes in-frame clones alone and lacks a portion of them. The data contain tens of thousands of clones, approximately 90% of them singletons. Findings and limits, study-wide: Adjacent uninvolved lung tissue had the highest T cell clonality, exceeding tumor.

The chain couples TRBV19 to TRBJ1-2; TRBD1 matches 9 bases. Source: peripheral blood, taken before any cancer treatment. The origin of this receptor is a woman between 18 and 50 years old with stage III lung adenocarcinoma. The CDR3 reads CASSAGTGSLIDGYTF. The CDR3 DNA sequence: TGTGCCAGTAGCGCCGGGACAGGGTCTTTAATCGACGGCTACACCTTC.